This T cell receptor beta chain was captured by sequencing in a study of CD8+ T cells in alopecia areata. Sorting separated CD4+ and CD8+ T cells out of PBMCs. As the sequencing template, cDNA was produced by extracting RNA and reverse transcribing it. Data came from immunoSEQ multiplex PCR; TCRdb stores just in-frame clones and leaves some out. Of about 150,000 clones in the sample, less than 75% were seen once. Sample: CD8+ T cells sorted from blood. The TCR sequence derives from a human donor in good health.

The CDR3 DNA reads TGTGCCAGCAGGCCTCACGAGCGGGGGGCAATCTACGAGCAGTACTTC. Amino acids: CASRPHERGAIYEQYF. V gene TRBV5-6 combines with J gene TRBJ2-7; TRBD2 matches at 9 bases. CDR1 SGHDT and CDR2 YYEEEE come from the germline V gene. CDR3 size: 16 residues. The junction had 12 bases not matched to a gene; V was cut back by 5 bases and J by 3 bases.